The rows below give T cell receptor beta chains drawn from one sample of a study of T-cell reconstitution after alpha-beta-depleted transplantation in children. TCRdb reanalysed the PCR reads using MiXCR and keeps one entry per CDR3 protein. Among fewer than 120,000 distinct CDR3 sequences listed, 10% were seen once. Source: PBMCs from the stem cell graft donor, taken from the stem cell graft. Receptors originate from a human donor who donated a stem cell graft to a child with acute lymphoblastic leukemia. Both conserved end residues are part of each CDR3. A D gene is named only where the DNA matches it firmly. The size field is filled for only some rows; it gives once, few, many or a size class.

d_gene,j_gene,abundance,v_gene,CDR3nt,CDR3aa
TRBD1,TRBJ2-1,many,TRBV10-1,TGCGCCAGCAGGAAGCAGGGGGTTTGGAACAATGAGCAGTTCTTC,CASRKQGVWNNEQFF
.,TRBJ1-4,many,TRBV20-1,TGCAGTGCCCAATACAGGGAGGGAGCTGAAAAACTGTTTTTT,CSAQYREGAEKLFF
TRBD2,TRBJ2-7,many,TRBV19,TGTGCCAGTAGTATCCGACTGAGCGGGGGCGAGCAGTACTTC,CASSIRLSGGEQYF
TRBD1,TRBJ1-3,many,TRBV7-6,TGTGCCAGCAGCTTGGGGACAGCGATCTCTGGAAACACCATATATTTT,CASSLGTAISGNTIYF
.,TRBJ2-3,many,TRBV7-6,TGTGCCAGCAGCAACACAGATACGCAGTATTTT,CASSNTDTQYF
TRBD1,TRBJ1-5,many,TRBV7-2,TGTGCCAGCAGCTTAGAAGACAGGGTTGGACAGCCCCAGCATTTT,CASSLEDRVGQPQHF
TRBD1,TRBJ1-3,many,TRBV5-1,TGCGCCAGCAGCTCCGGGACAGGGCTCTCTGGAAACACCATATATTTT,CASSSGTGLSGNTIYF
TRBD2,TRBJ2-1,many,TRBV28,TGTGCCAGCAGTTCTCCCCGGACTAGCTCCTACAATGAGCAGTTCTTC,CASSSPRTSSYNEQFF
.,TRBJ2-7,few,TRBV6-1,TGTGCCACCCTCACGGCCCGGGACAAGGCCTACGAGCAGTACTTC,CATLTARDKAYEQYF
.,TRBJ2-7,many,TRBV7-9,TGTGCCAGCACCTCAAGGGGCCCGTACGAGCAGTACTTC,CASTSRGPYEQYF
.,TRBJ2-1,many,TRBV9,TGTGCCAGCAGCGTAACCCGGGGGCGCAATGAGCAGTTCTTC,CASSVTRGRNEQFF
.,TRBJ1-3,many,TRBV6-5,TGTGCCAGCAGTTACTCGGGAGGCTCTGGAAACACCATATATTTT,CASSYSGGSGNTIYF
.,TRBJ2-1,many,TRBV20-1,TGCAGTGCTGGCAGGGGTTGGTACAATGAGCAGTTCTTC,CSAGRGWYNEQFF
.,TRBJ2-3,.,TRBV5-1,TGCGCCAGCAGCTTGGAGGGGGGGTCCGCAGATACGCAGTATTTT,CASSLEGGSADTQYF
.,TRBJ1-5,.,TRBV19,TGTGCCAGTAGTATGAAGACGGGTCAGCCCCAGCATTTT,CASSMKTGQPQHF
.,TRBJ1-1,many,TRBV9,TGTGCCAGCAGTAATAACCAGCAGAACACTGAAGCTTTCTTT,CASSNNQQNTEAFF
.,TRBJ2-1,many,TRBV12-3/TRBV12-4,TGTGCCAGCACCTTGGACAATGAGCAGTTCTTC,CASTLDNEQFF
TRBD2,TRBJ2-1,many,TRBV7-6,TGTGCCAGCAGCTTAGTTGACGGGGGGGCCTACAATGAGCAGTTCTTC,CASSLVDGGAYNEQFF
TRBD1,TRBJ1-2,many,TRBV29-1,TGCAGCGTTGAATCCGACAGGGGACTCACGGGGGGCTACACCTTC,CSVESDRGLTGGYTF
TRBD2,TRBJ2-5,many,TRBV20-1,TGCAGTGCTAGAGTGTCTTCGGGGGGGATCCGGGAGACCCAGTACTTC,CSARVSSGGIRETQYF
TRBD2,TRBJ2-1,many,TRBV7-6,TGTGCCAGCAGCTTTAGACTAGCGGGGCCCCGATCCTACAATGAGCAGTTCTTC,CASSFRLAGPRSYNEQFF
TRBD1,TRBJ1-4,many,TRBV12-3/TRBV12-4,TGTGCCAGCAGTTTAGTGGGGACAGGGGGCGTCAAACTGTTTTTT,CASSLVGTGGVKLFF
.,TRBJ2-3,many,TRBV29-1,TGCAGCGCCCCCACCACTGGGAGCACAGATACGCAGTATTTT,CSAPTTGSTDTQYF
.,TRBJ1-3,.,TRBV20-1,TGCAGTGCTAGAGATGGAAGTGGCCACTCTGGAAACACCATATATTTT,CSARDGSGHSGNTIYF
TRBD1,TRBJ1-2,many,TRBV5-1,TGCGCCAGCAGCTTCGACAGGGCCTATGGCTACACCTTC,CASSFDRAYGYTF
.,TRBJ1-5,many,TRBV7-2,TGTGCCAGCAGCTCCGATCTAGACAGGCCCCAGCATTTT,CASSSDLDRPQHF